This paragraph reports one T cell receptor beta chain. There are 14 residues in the CDR3. Trimming cost V 4 bases and J 3 bases, with 11 bases left between them. Looked up from germline, CDR1 is SGHNT and CDR2 is YYREEE (reference sequence). The entry originates in a study of CD8 T cells in Susac syndrome. Random hexamers were used to reverse transcribe the RNA input (about 0.5 to 1 ug). Across 54 Vbeta and 13 Jbeta, TCR beta CDR3 was amplified with immunoSEQ multiplex PCR. Via MiXCR, TCRdb re-called the immunoSEQ multiplex PCR reads, giving one row per CDR3 protein. The repertoire consists of some 130,000 distinct CDR3 sequences, with 95% occurring once and the leading ten covering 0.18%.

Sequencing was carried out using CD8+ T cells from PBMCs. This chain links TRBV5-4 with TRBJ2-1, with D perhaps matching TRBD1 (6 bases). This clonotype was sampled from a human donor with Susac syndrome. The CDR3 sequence: CASSTNRVYNEQFF. CDR3 nucleotide sequence: TGTGCCAGCAGCACAAACAGGGTCTACAATGAGCAGTTCTTC.